Presented here are 7 T cell receptor beta chains from one specimen sequenced in a study of blood T cells in healthy people across ages. Primers used in a second PCR of roughly 6 to 12 cycles were a sample-barcoded 5' primer and a J-beta primer mix. TCRdb ran MiXCR on the 5' RACE reads and lists one entry per CDR3 protein. The sample records about 1.4 million distinct CDR3 sequences, 59% being singletons. Sequencing was done on a sample of blood. The source of these receptors is a young man in good health.

This clonotype has just a few counts. The genes are TRBV20-1 and TRBJ2-7; D is undetermined. The germline V gene has CDR1 DFQATT and CDR2 SNEGSKA (reference sequence). V shed 2 bases and J shed 0 bases, with 14 bases lying between them. The CDR3 covers 15 residues. CDR3 sequence reads: CSARTDRHRSYEQYF. Written as DNA, the CDR3 is TGCAGTGCTAGAACCGATCGACACCGCTCCTACGAGCAGTACTTC.

This clonotype turned up a few times. One end of the junction does not line up with germline, which may come from a read error. J is TRBJ2-3 and V is TRBV4-2, with D possibly matching TRBD2 (5 bases). Germline V lookup: CDR1 LGHNA, CDR2 YNFKEQ. The CDR3 is 16 residues long. The CDR3 protein is CASSQELVSSTDTQYF. CDR3 DNA sequence: TGCGCCAGCAGCCAAGAACTAGTCTCTAGCACAGATACGCAGTATTTT.

This clonotype was detected ten times or more. The J gene is TRBJ2-5, the V gene TRBV7-2; perhaps D is TRBD1 or TRBD2 (5 bases each). CDR3 length: 15 residues. Per germline, CDR1 SGHTA and CDR2 FQGNSA. With 5 bases removed from V and 3 bases from J, the gap between germline ends came to 16 bases. The chain's CDR3 is CASSKSGTAEETQYF. The CDR3 region has the DNA TGTGCCAGCAGCAAATCCGGGACGGCAGAAGAGACCCAGTACTTC.

This clonotype turned up a few times. The chain recombines TRBV20-1 with TRBJ2-4; 8 bases map to TRBD1. The end of the DNA fits TRBJ2-7 better, so the J call may be wrong. Germline loops: CDR1 DFQATT, CDR2 SNEGSKA (reference sequence). CDR3 length: 15 residues. The CDR3 nucleotides are TGCAGTGCTAGGGACGCGGACAGGGTGGTTGACGAGCAGTACTTC. It specifies CSARDADRVVDEQYF.

The chain couples TRBV6-5 to TRBJ2-3, with D possibly called TRBD1 or TRBD2 (5 bases each). The germline V gene has CDR1 MNHEY and CDR2 SVGAGI. This CDR3 has 14 amino acids. Trimming removed 6 bases from V and 2 bases from J, with 12 bases in between. The CDR3 region has the DNA TGTGCCAGCAGAGGACTCGGGGCCACAGATACGCAGTATTTT. Translating it yields CASRGLGATDTQYF.

V gene TRBV4-1 combines with J gene TRBJ2-7; 13 bases line up with TRBD2. Germline CDR1 MGHRA, CDR2 YSYEKL. This CDR3 comprises 17 residues. The junction had 7 bases not matched to a gene; V was cut back by 1 base and J by 4 bases. CDR3: CASSQARELAGGYEQYF. The CDR3 DNA reads as TGCGCCAGCAGCCAAGCCCGAGAACTAGCGGGAGGGTACGAGCAGTACTTC.

This chain joins TRBV4-1 and TRBJ1-2; weak D call: TRBD1 (5 bases). This CDR3 has 14 amino acids. V lost 1 base, J lost 5 bases, and 11 bases lay in between. CDR1 is MGHRA and CDR2 is YSYEKL in the germline V gene. In DNA, the CDR3 is TGCGCCAGCAGCCAAGTCGCAGGGACTTATGGCTACACCTTC. This encodes CASSQVAGTYGYTF.